A single sample is the source of the 3 T cell receptor beta chains below, sequenced in a study of CD8 T cells in Susac syndrome. It was with random hexamers that 0.5 to 1 ug RNA was reverse transcribed. TCRdb re-called the immunoSEQ multiplex PCR reads through MiXCR, storing one row per CDR3 protein. Among hundreds of thousands of distinct CDR3 sequences listed, around 90% were seen once. Sequencing input: CD8+ T cells from PBMCs. These receptors were obtained from a human donor with multiple sclerosis.

V usage is TRBV2 and J usage is TRBJ2-7, with no clear D. CDR1 and CDR2 from the germline V gene are SNHLY and FYNNEI. The CDR3 contains 14 residues. Trimming stripped 7 bases from V and 0 bases from J, with 13 bases between. CDR3 nucleotides: TGTGCCAGCACCGCCTCGCCGCGCTCCTACGAGCAGTACTTC. Amino acids: CASTASPRSYEQYF.

Only one count was recorded for this clonotype. The chain links TRBV29-1 to TRBJ2-2, with D unclear. Germline V gene data show CDR1 as SQVTM and CDR2 as ANQGSEA. The length of the CDR3 is 15 residues. Trimming took 0 bases from V and 2 from J, leaving 10 bases between them. This chain's CDR3 is CSVEDGQRNTGELFF. The CDR3 region has the DNA TGCAGCGTTGAAGATGGGCAGAGAAACACCGGGGAGCTGTTTTTT.

The chain employs TRBV27 and TRBJ2-5, with TRBD2 identical over 9 bases. The CDR3 contains 14 residues. V gave up 6 bases and J gave up 5 bases; unmatched junction bases: 7. Germline values: CDR1 MNHEY, CDR2 SMNVEV (reference sequence). The CDR3 reads CASRISGSWETQYF. The CDR3 DNA follows: TGTGCCAGCAGGATTAGCGGGAGTTGGGAGACCCAGTACTTC.